These 20 T cell receptor beta chains originate from one sample sequenced in a study of T cells in localized non-small cell lung cancer. The protocol was immunoSEQ multiplex PCR, while the TCRdb copy is restricted to in-frame clones and leaves out a portion. Among about 41,000 clones listed, 88% were seen once. The source material was peripheral blood, sampled before any cancer treatment. These receptors came from a female donor at least 60 years old with stage I squamous cell lung carcinoma.

The rearrangement uses TRBV5-6 and TRBJ2-3; D is uncertain. Germline V gene sequence: CDR1 SGHDT, CDR2 YYEEEE. The CDR3 has 13 residues. The V end lost 6 bases, the J end lost 6 bases, and 14 bases lay between the germline ends. The CDR3 loop is CASMPVNTDTQYF. CDR3 DNA sequence: TGTGCCAGCATGCCCGTTAACACCGATACGCAGTATTTT.

J is TRBJ2-1 and V is TRBV7-9; D is possibly TRBD2 (5 bases). Germline assignment: CDR1 SEHNR and CDR2 FQNEAQ (reference sequence). Trimming shortened V by 3 bases and J by 4 bases, and 7 bases separated the two germline ends. The CDR3 extends over 13 amino acids. The chain's CDR3 is CASSFSEYNEQFF. The CDR3 coding sequence is TGTGCCAGCAGCTTTAGCGAGTACAATGAGCAGTTCTTC.

The V gene is TRBV7-9, the J gene TRBJ2-5; D is perhaps TRBD1 (5 bases). Between the trimmed V and J ends, which lost 5 bases and 1 base, there was a span of 11 bases. The CDR3 loop spans 14 amino acids. Germline CDR1 SEHNR, CDR2 FQNEAQ (reference sequence). Here the CDR3 DNA reads TGTGCCAGCAGCCGGCAGGGCCCCCAAGAGACCCAGTACTTC. Its translation: CASSRQGPQETQYF.

V usage is TRBV10-3 and J usage is TRBJ1-1; D not certain. The CDR3 covers 13 residues. Between the trimmed V and J ends, which lost 10 bases and 0 bases, there was a span of 12 bases. Germline CDR1 ENHRY, CDR2 SYGVKD. CDR3 loop: CATGDTVNTEAFF. The CDR3, as DNA: TGTGCCACAGGAGATACCGTGAACACTGAAGCTTTCTTT.

The genes are TRBV4-1 and TRBJ1-2; D is possibly TRBD1 (6 bases). The CDR3 is 15 residues long. Germline CDR1 reads MGHRA; CDR2 reads YSYEKL. Trimming shortened V by 0 bases and J by 4 bases, and 12 bases separated the two germline ends. CDR3 DNA sequence: TGCGCCAGCAGCCAAGAGTACAGGGACGGCTATGGCTACACCTTC. Translation gives CASSQEYRDGYGYTF.

This chain links TRBV7-2 with TRBJ2-2; tentatively, D is TRBD2 (5 bases). The CDR3 totals 14 residues. Germline-derived CDR1 and CDR2 are SGHTA and FQGNSA. V lost 2 bases and J lost 4, with 8 bases in between. The CDR3 DNA sequence: TGTGCCAGCAGCTTAACTAGAAGCACCGGGGAGCTGTTTTTT. The encoded protein is CASSLTRSTGELFF.

The chain carries TRBV27 and TRBJ1-1; tentatively, D is TRBD1 (6 bases). V lost 6 bases to trimming and J lost 0 bases, with 8 bases between them. The CDR3 totals 13 residues. The germline CDR1 and CDR2 sequences are MNHEY and SMNVEV (reference sequence). CDR3 coding DNA: TGTGCCAGCAGACAGGGCATGAACACTGAAGCTTTCTTT. This codes for CASRQGMNTEAFF.

The rearrangement joins TRBV30 to TRBJ2-3; D may be TRBD1 or TRBD2 (6 bases each). V lost 0 bases to trimming and J lost 3 bases, with 13 bases between them. Germline-derived CDR1 and CDR2 are GTSNPN and SVGIG (reference sequence). The CDR3 contains 15 residues. CDR3: CAWSVRTGRTDTQYF. The CDR3 coding sequence is TGTGCCTGGAGTGTACGAACAGGGAGGACAGATACGCAGTATTTT.

The chain carries TRBV5-4 and TRBJ1-3, with TRBD1 matching over 9 bases. V shed 3 bases, J shed 4 bases, and the junction held 5 bases outside the gene matches. Germline CDR1 SGHNT, CDR2 YYREEE (reference sequence). The CDR3 is 15 amino acids. The CDR3 DNA is TGTGCCAGCAGCTCCTGGACAGGGGCGGGAAACACCATATATTTT. Protein: CASSSWTGAGNTIYF.

The chain has TRBV4-2 and TRBJ2-5; D possibly corresponds to TRBD1 (6 bases). The germline V gene encodes CDR1 LGHNA and CDR2 YNFKEQ. Trimming removed 1 base from V and 2 bases from J, with 14 bases in between. The CDR3 totals 16 residues. The CDR3 nucleotides are TGTGCCAGCAGCCAAGTTTCCGGGACAAATCAAGAGACCCAGTACTTC. Amino acid sequence: CASSQVSGTNQETQYF.

This clone showed up just a few times. V and J are TRBV7-8 and TRBJ2-7, with D tentatively TRBD1 (5 bases). From germline, CDR1 is SGHVS and CDR2 FQNEAQ. CDR3 length: 14 residues. Trimming took 3 bases from V and 1 from J, leaving 10 bases between them. The CDR3 sequence: CASSFTQGSYEQYF. As DNA, the CDR3 is TGTGCCAGCAGCTTTACCCAGGGATCCTACGAGCAGTACTTC.

This clone was detected a few times. V and J are TRBV7-3 and TRBJ2-3; 9 bases are a match to TRBD2. Germline V lookup: CDR1 SGHTA, CDR2 FQGTGA. The CDR3 runs to 20 residues. The J segment lost 3 bases and the V segment lost 1 base, leaving 17 bases of the junction unmatched. The DNA for the CDR3 is TGTGCCAGCAGCTTAAACCCGGGACGGATGACTAGCGGTAGAACAGATACGCAGTATTTT. This sequence encodes CASSLNPGRMTSGRTDTQYF.

The V gene is TRBV19, the J gene TRBJ2-7; 8 nucleotides agree with TRBD2. CDR3 length equals 16 residues. The V gene's germline CDR1 is LNHDA and CDR2 SQIVND (reference sequence). The V segment lost 5 bases and the J segment 0 bases; nucleotides outside the gene matches: 9. CDR3 protein: CASSPRRAGASYEQYF. CDR3 nucleotide sequence: TGTGCCAGTAGTCCTCGGAGAGCGGGAGCCTCCTACGAGCAGTACTTC.

V is TRBV7-2 and J is TRBJ1-2; perhaps TRBD1 as D (5 bases). The CDR3 has 17 residues. Germline CDR1 reads SGHTA; CDR2 reads FQGNSA. V was pared by 1 base and J by 4 bases, with 19 bases between. CDR3 sequence: CASSLGQSWYSGYGYTF. The CDR3 DNA reads TGTGCCAGCAGCTTAGGACAGTCCTGGTACTCGGGCTATGGCTACACCTTC.

The CDR3 region has the DNA TGTGCCAGCAGCTTAAATGAGGGGAGGGCCTCGAATGAGCAGTTCTTC. Translated: CASSLNEGRASNEQFF. This chain uses TRBV7-9 with TRBJ2-1, with 7 bases identical to TRBD2. The CDR3 has 16 amino acids. V gave up 2 bases and J gave up 7 bases; unmatched junction bases: 11. Germline loops: CDR1 SEHNR, CDR2 FQNEAQ (reference sequence).

This clone was detected only once. This rearrangement joins TRBV4-1 to TRBJ2-5; a weak D match, TRBD2 (6 bases). Near its end, the DNA agrees better with TRBJ2-7, so the J call may be wrong. Germline V gene lookup returns CDR1 MGHRA and CDR2 YSYEKL. The CDR3 loop spans 14 amino acids. CDR3 nucleotide sequence: TGCGCCAGCAGAAAAAGCGGGCTCAGCGACGAGCAGTACTTC. Its protein product is CASRKSGLSDEQYF.

CDR3 bases: TGTGCCAGCAGTGAGAACAGGGGGCGGGGTGAGCAGTTCTTC. Its translation: CASSENRGRGEQFF. This chain uses TRBV2 with TRBJ2-1; 9 bases are shared with TRBD1. Germline-derived CDR1 and CDR2 are SNHLY and FYNNEI. The J segment lost 9 bases and the V segment lost 3 bases, leaving 6 bases of the junction unmatched. The CDR3 contains 14 residues.

The chain has TRBV5-1 and TRBJ1-1; D is unclear. The germline V gene has CDR1 SGHRS and CDR2 YFSETQ. Trimming pared 4 bases from V and 2 bases from J, leaving 18 bases between. This CDR3 is built from 16 residues. CDR3 nucleotides: TGCGCCAGCAGCCCCGATGGTCAGGTTGGAAACACTGAAGCTTTCTTT. Protein: CASSPDGQVGNTEAFF.

The gene calls are TRBV5-1 and TRBJ2-3; a weak D match, TRBD2 (5 bases). The germline gives CDR1 SGHRS, CDR2 YFSETQ. V shed 0 bases and J shed 1 base, with 9 bases lying between them. The CDR3 loop spans 15 amino acids. The CDR3 region has the DNA TGCGCCAGCAGCTTGGTCGTGGAGGGCACAGATACGCAGTATTTT. Translation gives CASSLVVEGTDTQYF. The whole variable domain, remainder taken from reference TRBV5-1 and TRBJ2-3, is KAGVTQTPRYLIKTRGQQVTLSCSPISGHRSVSWYQQTPGQGLQFLFEYFSETQRNKGNFPGRFSGRQFSNSRSEMNVSTLELGDSALYLCASSLVVEGTDTQYFGPGTRLTVL.

V and J are TRBV11-1 and TRBJ2-5, with TRBD1 matching over 8 bases. The CDR3 consists of 14 residues. Per the germline V gene, CDR1 is SGHAT and CDR2 is FQDESV (reference sequence). The V segment lost 5 bases and the J segment 2 bases; nucleotides outside the gene matches: 4. The CDR3 protein is CASSRRQGQETQYF. The CDR3 DNA is TGTGCCAGCAGCCGACGACAGGGGCAAGAGACCCAGTACTTC.